The sequence of this T cell receptor (beta chain) was determined in a study of shared T cell receptors in the human thymus. Trimming took 8 bases from V and 3 from J, leaving 12 bases between them. The CDR3 is made up of 13 amino acids. CDR1 is MDHEN, CDR2 SYDVKM, per germline. Sequencing was performed with immunoSEQ multiplex PCR; in TCRdb, only in-frame clones are kept and a portion is missing. The sample records about 660,000 clones, about 90% being singletons. The same data also went into a second study, on human thymus T cells. That paper adds: Resected material from corrective heart surgery provided the thymus tissue analysed. Across thymic and blood repertoires, the usage of V and J genes appeared to be biased. Related research reported highly overlapping thymic repertoires among unrelated individuals.

The clonotype was recovered from a boy under two years old with a congenital heart defect. J is TRBJ2-3 and V is TRBV28; weak D call: TRBD1 (6 bases). Sequencing input: thymocytes. The CDR3 DNA is TGTGCCAGCGCTAACCAGGGGACAGATACGCAGTATTTT. It yields the protein CASANQGTDTQYF.